These 10 T cell receptor beta chains share one sample of origin, sequenced in a study of blood T cell repertoires in COVID-19. This table comes from immunoSEQ multiplex PCR, and its TCRdb copy is limited to in-frame clones, with some not included. Of about 170,000 clones in the sample, over 75% were seen once. Sequencing was performed on peripheral blood. The source is a man in his sixties who had recovered from COVID-19.

The rearrangement uses TRBV7-2 and TRBJ2-1, with 9 bases that match TRBD1. This CDR3 is built from 17 residues. Germline lookup yields CDR1 SGHTA and CDR2 FQGNSA. V trimming: 5 bases; J trimming: 7 bases; junction bases outside the gene matches: 15. The CDR3 nucleotides read TGTGCCAGCAGCCTGGGTGTGGGTACAGGGGGCGGGAATGAGCAGTTCTTC. This encodes CASSLGVGTGGGNEQFF. The full variable domain, in which reference TRBV7-2 and TRBJ2-1 provide the parts outside the CDR3, is GAGVSQSPSNKVTEKGKDVELRCDPISGHTALYWYRQSLGQGLEFLIYFQGNSAPDKSGLPSDRFSAERTGGSVSTLTIQRTQQEDSAVYLCASSLGVGTGGGNEQFFGPGTRLTVL.

In nucleotides, the CDR3 is TGTGCCAGCTCACGTCAGGGGGCCGATGAAAAACTGTTTTTT. The encoded protein is CASSRQGADEKLFF. The rearrangement joins TRBV18 to TRBJ1-4; 8 bases map to TRBD1. Germline loops: CDR1 KGHSH, CDR2 LQKENI. The CDR3 runs 14 residues. V was pared by 4 bases and J by 6 bases, with 4 bases of the junction left unmatched.

V usage is TRBV5-1 and J usage is TRBJ2-6; 7 positions match TRBD1. V gave up 2 bases and J gave up 0 bases; unmatched junction bases: 2. Per the germline V gene, CDR1 is SGHRS and CDR2 is YFSETQ. CDR3 length equals 16 residues. CDR3 region: CASSFGDSSGANVLTF. Written as DNA, the CDR3 is TGCGCCAGCAGCTTCGGGGACAGCTCTGGGGCCAACGTCCTGACTTTC.

The V and J genes are TRBV10-3 and TRBJ1-1, with D possibly matching TRBD1 (5 bases). Germline V gene data show CDR1 as ENHRY and CDR2 as SYGVKD. Between the trimmed V and J ends, which lost 0 bases and 5 bases, there was a span of 10 bases. CDR3 size: 14 residues. CDR3 residues: CAISESKGLTEAFF. The CDR3 region has the DNA TGTGCCATCAGTGAGTCGAAGGGGTTGACTGAAGCTTTCTTT.

The V gene is TRBV12-3 or TRBV12-4, the J gene TRBJ2-1; D is perhaps TRBD2 (6 bases). The CDR3 totals 13 residues. V was pared by 3 bases and J by 6 bases, with 9 bases between. The CDR3 coding sequence is TGTGCCAGCAGTTTTGGAGGGGTCAATGAGCAGTTCTTC. Amino acids: CASSFGGVNEQFF.

The chain combines TRBV4-1 with TRBJ2-7, with TRBD1 matching 8 bases. The ends lost 1 base at V and 3 bases at J; junction bases unmatched: 5. This CDR3 is 15 amino acids long. Germline V gene lookup returns CDR1 MGHRA and CDR2 YSYEKL. The CDR3 sequence is CASSQAPGTGYEQYF. DNA for the CDR3: TGCGCCAGCAGCCAAGCCCCCGGGACAGGCTACGAGCAGTACTTC.

This clone occurred once. The V gene is TRBV3-1 (or the pseudogene TRBV3-2), the J gene TRBJ2-2; 7 bases line up with TRBD1. Per germline, CDR1 LGHDT and CDR2 YNNKEL (reference sequence). This CDR3 comprises 14 residues. Germline trimming cut 3 bases from V and 6 bases from J; bases unmatched to any gene: 4. The CDR3 DNA sequence: TGTGCCAGCAGCCACAATGACAGGGCCGGGGAGCTGTTTTTT. This translates into CASSHNDRAGELFF.

J is TRBJ1-1 and V is TRBV12-3 or TRBV12-4, with a tentative D call TRBD1 (5 bases). CDR3 length: 13 residues. Trimming took off 4 bases at V and 1 base at J, with 7 bases between the two ends. The CDR3 region is CASSYTGNTEAFF. The CDR3, as DNA: TGTGCCAGCAGTTATACAGGGAACACTGAAGCTTTCTTT.

The rearrangement joins TRBV6-5 to TRBJ1-1; D is undetermined. Trimming removed 2 bases from V and 4 bases from J, with 11 bases in between. Germline lookup yields CDR1 MNHEY and CDR2 SVGAGI. This CDR3 comprises 14 residues. The CDR3: CASSYERFGTEAFF. The CDR3 nucleotides are TGTGCCAGCAGTTACGAGCGCTTTGGCACTGAAGCTTTCTTT.

This clone has a handful of counts. This chain joins TRBV3-1 (or the pseudogene TRBV3-2) and TRBJ1-6, with TRBD1 matching 9 bases. Looked up from germline, CDR1 is LGHDT and CDR2 is YNNKEL (reference sequence). The CDR3 is made up of 21 amino acids. Unmatched junction bases numbered 22, after V lost 6 bases and J lost 4 bases. CDR3 DNA: TGTGCCAGCAGTCCACTCCTTCGACAGGGGGGTTCCAAGGGGTATAATTCACCCCTCCACTTT. Translation gives CASSPLLRQGGSKGYNSPLHF.